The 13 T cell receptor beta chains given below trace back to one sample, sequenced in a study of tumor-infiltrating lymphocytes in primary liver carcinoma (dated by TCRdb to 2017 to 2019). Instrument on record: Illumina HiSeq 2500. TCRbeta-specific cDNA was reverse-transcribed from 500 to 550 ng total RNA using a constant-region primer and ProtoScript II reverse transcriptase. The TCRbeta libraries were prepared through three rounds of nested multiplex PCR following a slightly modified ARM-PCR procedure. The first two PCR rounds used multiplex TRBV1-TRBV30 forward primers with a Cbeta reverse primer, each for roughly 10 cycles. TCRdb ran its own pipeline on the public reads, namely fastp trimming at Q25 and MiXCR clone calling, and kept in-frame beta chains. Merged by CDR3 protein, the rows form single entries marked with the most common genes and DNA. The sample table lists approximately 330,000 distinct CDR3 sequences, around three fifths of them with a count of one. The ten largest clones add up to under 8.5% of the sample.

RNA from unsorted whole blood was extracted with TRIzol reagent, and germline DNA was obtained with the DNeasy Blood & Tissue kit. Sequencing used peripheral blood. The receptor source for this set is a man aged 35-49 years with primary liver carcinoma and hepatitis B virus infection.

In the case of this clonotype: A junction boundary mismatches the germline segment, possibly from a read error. The CDR3 region is CAGSYVRETQYF. The CDR3, as DNA: TGTGCCGGCAGTTACGTTAGGGAGACCCAGTACTTC. The V call is TRBV6-6, the J call TRBJ2-5, with D hard to call. From germline, CDR1 is MNHNY and CDR2 SVGAGI (reference sequence). The CDR3 sequence is 12 residues long.

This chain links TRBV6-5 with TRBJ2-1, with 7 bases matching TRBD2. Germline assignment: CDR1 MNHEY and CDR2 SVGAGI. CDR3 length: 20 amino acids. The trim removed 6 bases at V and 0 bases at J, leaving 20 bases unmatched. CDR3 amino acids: CASRQGGKAGAQSSYNEQFF. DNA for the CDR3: TGTGCCAGCAGGCAGGGAGGGAAGGCGGGAGCCCAGTCCTCCTACAATGAGCAGTTCTTC.

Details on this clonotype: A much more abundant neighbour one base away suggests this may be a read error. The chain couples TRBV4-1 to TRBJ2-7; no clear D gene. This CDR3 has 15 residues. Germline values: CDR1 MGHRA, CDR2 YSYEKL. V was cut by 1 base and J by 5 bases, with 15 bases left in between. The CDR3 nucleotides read TGCGCCAGCAGCCAAGCCTCCGGAAGGACGAACGAGCAGTACTTC. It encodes CASSQASGRTNEQYF.

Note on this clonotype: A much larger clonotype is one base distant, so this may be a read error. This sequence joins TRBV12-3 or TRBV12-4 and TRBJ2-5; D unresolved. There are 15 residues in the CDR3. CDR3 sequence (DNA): TGTGCCAGCAGTTTAAAAGTGGGCCGAATGGAGACCCAGTGCTTC. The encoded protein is CASSLKVGRMETQCF.

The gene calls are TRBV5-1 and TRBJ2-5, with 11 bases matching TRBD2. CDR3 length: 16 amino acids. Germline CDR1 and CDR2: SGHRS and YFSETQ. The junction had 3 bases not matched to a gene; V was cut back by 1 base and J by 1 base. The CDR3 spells CASSLRLAGIQETQYF. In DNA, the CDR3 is TGCGCCAGCAGCTTGAGACTAGCGGGGATCCAAGAGACCCAGTACTTC. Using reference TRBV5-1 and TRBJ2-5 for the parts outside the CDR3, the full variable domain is KAGVTQTPRYLIKTRGQQVTLSCSPISGHRSVSWYQQTPGQGLQFLFEYFSETQRNKGNFPGRFSGRQFSNSRSEMNVSTLELGDSALYLCASSLRLAGIQETQYFGPGTRLLVL.

The CDR3 reads CASSFATSGRYEQYF. CDR3 DNA: TGTGCCAGCAGTTTCGCGACTAGCGGGCGCTACGAGCAGTACTTC. The chain carries TRBV11-1 and TRBJ2-7, with 10 bases aligning to TRBD2. V gave up 6 bases and J gave up 3 bases; unmatched junction bases: 8. CDR3 length equals 15 residues. CDR1 is SGHAT and CDR2 is FQDESV in the germline V gene (reference sequence).

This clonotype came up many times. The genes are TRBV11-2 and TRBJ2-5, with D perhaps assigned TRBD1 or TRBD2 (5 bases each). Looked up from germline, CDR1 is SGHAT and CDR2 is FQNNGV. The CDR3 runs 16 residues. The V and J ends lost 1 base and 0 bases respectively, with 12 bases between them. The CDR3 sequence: CASSLVNRRYQETQYF. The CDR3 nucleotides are TGTGCCAGCAGCTTAGTTAACAGGAGGTACCAAGAGACCCAGTACTTC. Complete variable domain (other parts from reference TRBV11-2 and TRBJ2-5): EAGVAQSPRYKIIEKRQSVAFWCNPISGHATLYWYQQILGQGPKLLIQFQNNGVVDDSQLPKDRFSAERLKGVDSTLKIQPAKLEDSAVYLCASSLVNRRYQETQYFGPGTRLLVL.

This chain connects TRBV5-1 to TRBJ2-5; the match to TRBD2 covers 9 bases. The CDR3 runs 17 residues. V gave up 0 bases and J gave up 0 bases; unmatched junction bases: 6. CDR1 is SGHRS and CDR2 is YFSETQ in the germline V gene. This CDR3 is CASSLAASGRYQETQYF. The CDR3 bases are TGCGCCAGCAGCTTGGCCGCCAGCGGGAGGTACCAAGAGACCCAGTACTTC.

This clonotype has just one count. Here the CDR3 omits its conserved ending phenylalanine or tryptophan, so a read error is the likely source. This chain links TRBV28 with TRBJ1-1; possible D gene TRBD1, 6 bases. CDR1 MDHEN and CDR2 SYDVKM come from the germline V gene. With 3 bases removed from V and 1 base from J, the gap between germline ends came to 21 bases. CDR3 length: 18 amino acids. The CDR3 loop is CASSFAAYKPRGNTEAFS. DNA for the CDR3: TGTGCCAGCAGTTTTGCGGCTTATAAACCCAGGGGGAACACTGAAGCTTTCTCT.

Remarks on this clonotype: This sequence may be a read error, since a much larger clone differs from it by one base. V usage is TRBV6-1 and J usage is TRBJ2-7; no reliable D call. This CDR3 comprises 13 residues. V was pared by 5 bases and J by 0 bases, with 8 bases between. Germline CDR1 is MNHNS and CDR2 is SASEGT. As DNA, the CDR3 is TGTGCCAGCAGTAACATTTTCTCCTACGAGCAGTACTTC. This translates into CASSNIFSYEQYF.

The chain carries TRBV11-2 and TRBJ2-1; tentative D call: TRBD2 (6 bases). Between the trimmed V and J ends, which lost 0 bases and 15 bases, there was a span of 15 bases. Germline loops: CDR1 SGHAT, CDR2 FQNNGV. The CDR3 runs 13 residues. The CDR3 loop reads CASSLDLLAIGFF. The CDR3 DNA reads TGTGCCAGCAGCTTAGATCTGCTAGCGATAGGGTTCTTC.

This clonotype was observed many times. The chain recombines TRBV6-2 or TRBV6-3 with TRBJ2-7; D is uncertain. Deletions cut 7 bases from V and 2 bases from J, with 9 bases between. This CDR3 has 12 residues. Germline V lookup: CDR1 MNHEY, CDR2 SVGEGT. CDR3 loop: CASTPRPYEQYF. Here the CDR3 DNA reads TGTGCCAGCACCCCAAGACCCTACGAGCAGTACTTC.

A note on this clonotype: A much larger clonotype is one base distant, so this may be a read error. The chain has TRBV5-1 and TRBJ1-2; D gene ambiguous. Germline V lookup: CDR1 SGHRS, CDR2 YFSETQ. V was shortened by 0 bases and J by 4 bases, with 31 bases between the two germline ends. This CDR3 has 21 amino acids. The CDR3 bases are TGCGCCAGCAGCTTGGTAGTTGGTGTGGCACGCAAGGATAAACTCGGCTATGGCTACACCTTC. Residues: CASSLVVGVARKDKLGYGYTF.